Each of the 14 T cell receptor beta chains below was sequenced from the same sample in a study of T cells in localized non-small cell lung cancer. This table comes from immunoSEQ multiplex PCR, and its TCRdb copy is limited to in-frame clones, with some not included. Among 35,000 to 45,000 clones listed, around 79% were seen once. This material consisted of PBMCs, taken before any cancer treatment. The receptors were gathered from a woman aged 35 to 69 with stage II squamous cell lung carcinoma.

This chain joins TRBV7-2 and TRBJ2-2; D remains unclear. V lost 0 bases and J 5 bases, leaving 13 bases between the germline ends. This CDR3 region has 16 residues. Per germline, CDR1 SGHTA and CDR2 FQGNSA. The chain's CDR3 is CASSLAAAGRTGELFF. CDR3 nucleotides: TGTGCCAGCAGCTTAGCCGCGGCCGGACGTACCGGGGAGCTGTTTTTT.

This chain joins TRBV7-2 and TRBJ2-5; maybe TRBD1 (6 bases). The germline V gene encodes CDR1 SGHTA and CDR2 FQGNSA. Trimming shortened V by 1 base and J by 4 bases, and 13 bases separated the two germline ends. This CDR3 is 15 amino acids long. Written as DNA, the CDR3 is TGTGCCAGCAGCTTAGGGCCGGAACAGGGAGAGACCCAGTACTTC. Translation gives CASSLGPEQGETQYF.

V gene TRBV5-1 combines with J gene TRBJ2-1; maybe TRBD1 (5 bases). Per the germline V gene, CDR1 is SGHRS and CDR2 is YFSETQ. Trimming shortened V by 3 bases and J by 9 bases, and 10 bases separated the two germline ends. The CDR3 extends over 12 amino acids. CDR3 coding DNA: TGCGCCAGCAGCTATGAAGGGGTTGAGCAGTTCTTC. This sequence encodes CASSYEGVEQFF.

The CDR3 reads CASSKWTCLGHGYTF. CDR3 nucleotide sequence: TGTGCCAGCAGCAAATGGACGTGTTTGGGACATGGCTACACCTTC. The chain employs TRBV21-1 and TRBJ1-2. TRBV21-1 constitutes a pseudogene. This CDR3 contains 15 residues.

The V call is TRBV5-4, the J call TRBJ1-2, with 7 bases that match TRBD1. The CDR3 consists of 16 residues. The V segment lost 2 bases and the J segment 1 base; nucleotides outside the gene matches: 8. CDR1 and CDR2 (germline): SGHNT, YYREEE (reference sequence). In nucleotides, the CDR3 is TGTGCCAGCAGCTTCCAAGGGACAGATTATAACTATGGCTACACCTTC. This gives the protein CASSFQGTDYNYGYTF.

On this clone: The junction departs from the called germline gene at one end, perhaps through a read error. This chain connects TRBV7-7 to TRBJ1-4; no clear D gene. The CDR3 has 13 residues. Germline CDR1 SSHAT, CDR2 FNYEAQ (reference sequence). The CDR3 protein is CASRRDLNEKLFF. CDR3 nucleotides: TGTGCTAGCAGGCGGGATCTTAATGAAAAACTGTTTTTT. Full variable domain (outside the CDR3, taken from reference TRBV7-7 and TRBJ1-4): GAGVSQSPRYKVTKRGQDVTLRCDPISSHATLYWYQQALGQGPEFLTYFNYEAQPDKSGLPSDRFSAERPEGSISTLTIQRTEQRDSAMYRCASRRDLNEKLFFGSGTQLSVL.

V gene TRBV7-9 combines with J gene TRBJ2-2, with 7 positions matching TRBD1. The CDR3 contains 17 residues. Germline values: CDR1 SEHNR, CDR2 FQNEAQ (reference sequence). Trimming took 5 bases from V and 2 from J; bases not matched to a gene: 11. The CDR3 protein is CASSPPWGQSNTGELFF. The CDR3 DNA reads TGTGCCAGCAGCCCACCATGGGGACAGAGTAACACCGGGGAGCTGTTTTTT.

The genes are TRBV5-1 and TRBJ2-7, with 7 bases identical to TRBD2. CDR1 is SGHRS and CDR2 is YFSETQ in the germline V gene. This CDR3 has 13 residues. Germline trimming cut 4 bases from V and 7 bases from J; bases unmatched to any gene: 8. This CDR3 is CASSLADLSEQYF. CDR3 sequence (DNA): TGCGCCAGCAGCCTAGCGGACCTCTCAGAGCAGTACTTC.

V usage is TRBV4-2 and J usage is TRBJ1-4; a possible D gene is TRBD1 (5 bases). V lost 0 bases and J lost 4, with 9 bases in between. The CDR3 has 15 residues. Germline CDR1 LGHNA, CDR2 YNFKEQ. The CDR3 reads CASSQDWGVNEKLFF. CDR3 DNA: TGTGCCAGCAGCCAAGATTGGGGGGTTAATGAAAAACTGTTTTTT.

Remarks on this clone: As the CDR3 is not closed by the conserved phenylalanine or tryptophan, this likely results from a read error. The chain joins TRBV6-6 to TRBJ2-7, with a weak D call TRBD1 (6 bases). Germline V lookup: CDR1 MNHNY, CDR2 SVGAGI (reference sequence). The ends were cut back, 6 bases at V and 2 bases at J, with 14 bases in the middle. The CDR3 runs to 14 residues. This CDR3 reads CASSLDSNTYEQYL. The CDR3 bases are TGTGCCAGCAGCTTGGACAGTAACACCTACGAGCAGTACCTC.

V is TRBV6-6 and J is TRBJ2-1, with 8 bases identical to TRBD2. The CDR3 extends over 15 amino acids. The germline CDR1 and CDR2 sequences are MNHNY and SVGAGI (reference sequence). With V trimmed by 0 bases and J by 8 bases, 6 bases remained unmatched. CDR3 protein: CASSYSTGGRDEQFF. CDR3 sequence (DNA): TGTGCCAGCAGTTACTCGACGGGAGGGAGGGATGAGCAGTTCTTC.

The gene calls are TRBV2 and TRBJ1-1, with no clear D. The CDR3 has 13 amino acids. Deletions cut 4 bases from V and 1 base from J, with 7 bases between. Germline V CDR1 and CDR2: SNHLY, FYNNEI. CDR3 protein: CASSVWGNTEAFF. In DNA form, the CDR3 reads TGTGCCAGCAGTGTGTGGGGGAACACTGAAGCTTTCTTT.

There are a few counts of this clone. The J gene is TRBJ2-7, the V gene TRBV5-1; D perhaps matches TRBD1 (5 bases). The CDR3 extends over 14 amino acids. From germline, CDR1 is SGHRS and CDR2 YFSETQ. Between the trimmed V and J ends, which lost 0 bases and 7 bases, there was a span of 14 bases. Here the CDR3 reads CASSLAVERTEQYF. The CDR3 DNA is TGCGCCAGCAGCTTGGCCGTTGAAAGGACAGAGCAGTACTTC.

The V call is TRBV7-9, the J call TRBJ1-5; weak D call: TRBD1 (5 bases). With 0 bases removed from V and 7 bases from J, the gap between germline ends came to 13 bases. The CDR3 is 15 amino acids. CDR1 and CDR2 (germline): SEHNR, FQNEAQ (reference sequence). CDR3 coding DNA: TGTGCCAGCAGCTTAGCCGGGGGTCGGCAACAGCCCCAGCATTTT. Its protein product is CASSLAGGRQQPQHF.